The source of this T cell receptor (beta chain) is a study of early T cells in non-severe SARS-CoV-2 infection. Turning to the study itself: Sequencing of unsorted whole blood was done on bulk RNA, leaving chains unpaired. Study conclusions and caveats: VDJdb matching skewed toward anti-spike CD8 responses, missing private and CD4 specificities.

Notes on this clonotype: Its antigen is not known.

Individual cDNA molecules were tagged with unique molecular identifiers, the study reported. TCRdb processed the 5' RACE reads anew with MiXCR; each CDR3 protein has one entry. This sample has 45,000 to 70,000 distinct CDR3 sequences, with about 7.7% found just once. The sequence was collected from an adult who was a healthcare worker with PCR-confirmed SARS-CoV-2 infection or an uninfected control (not recorded which). Specimen: whole blood, collected at baseline.

CDR3 nucleotide sequence: TGTGCCAGCACCGCCCAATCGGGGACAGGGTTTTTTGGGGAGCTGTTTTTT. It is translated as CASTAQSGTGFFGELFF. The J gene is TRBJ2-2, the V gene TRBV9, with TRBD1 matching over 9 bases. Per germline, CDR1 SGDLS and CDR2 YYNGEE. The CDR3 totals 17 residues. V lost 6 bases, J lost 8 bases, and 17 bases stayed unmatched.